Following are 5 T cell receptor beta chains from one sample sequenced in a study of Ad26.COV2.S vaccination and SARS-CoV-2 variants. As for treatment: around 19 received Ad26.COV2.S at low or high dose, single or two shots; about 5 received placebo; per-sample allocation not given. On day 63 after the first injection, vaccine and placebo recipients gave samples. Data came from immunoSEQ multiplex PCR; TCRdb stores just in-frame clones and leaves some out. The sample records around 320,000 clones, approximately 80% being singletons. The specimen was peripheral blood, collected in a trial of Ad26.COV2.S vaccine versus placebo. The origin of the receptors is a person aged 18 to 59 who received the Ad26.COV2.S COVID-19 vaccine or a placebo.

This chain connects TRBV6-2 or TRBV6-3 to TRBJ2-3; TRBD2 matches 13 bases. Germline V CDR1 and CDR2: MNHEY, SVGEGT. The CDR3 extends over 21 amino acids. V was pared by 2 bases and J by 0 bases, with 14 bases of the junction left unmatched. The CDR3 reads CASSYDPTGLAGVSSTDTQYF. In DNA form, the CDR3 reads TGTGCCAGCAGTTACGATCCTACTGGACTAGCGGGGGTTTCTAGCACAGATACGCAGTATTTT.

The chain joins TRBV12-3 or TRBV12-4 to TRBJ1-2; 7 bases are shared with TRBD1. CDR3 size: 13 residues. V was clipped by 4 bases and J by 1 base; unmatched bases: 0. The CDR3 sequence is CASSWDSNYGYTF. CDR3 DNA: TGTGCCAGCAGTTGGGACAGTAACTATGGCTACACCTTC.

This chain links TRBV5-6 with TRBJ2-7; D uncertain. Per germline, CDR1 SGHDT and CDR2 YYEEEE. This CDR3 comprises 11 residues. The V end was cut by 6 bases, the J end by 3 bases, with 7 bases between. This CDR3 reads CASTRFYEQYF. The CDR3 DNA reads as TGTGCCAGCACCCGATTCTACGAGCAGTACTTC.

J is TRBJ1-3 and V is TRBV9; D is uncertain. The CDR3 covers 15 residues. Trimming shortened V by 0 bases and J by 4 bases, and 11 bases separated the two germline ends. Germline-derived CDR1 and CDR2 are SGDLS and YYNGEE. The CDR3 is CASSVEPRRGNTIYF. The CDR3 DNA follows: TGTGCCAGCAGCGTAGAGCCGAGGCGGGGAAACACCATATATTTT.

This clone was detected once. The chain employs TRBV5-1 and TRBJ1-6; D is uncertain. V was shortened by 0 bases and J by 7 bases, with 5 bases between the two germline ends. Germline values: CDR1 SGHRS, CDR2 YFSETQ. CDR3 size: 13 residues. CDR3 sequence (DNA): TGCGCCAGCAGCTTGGCGGGGAATTCACCCCTCCACTTT. Encoded protein: CASSLAGNSPLHF.